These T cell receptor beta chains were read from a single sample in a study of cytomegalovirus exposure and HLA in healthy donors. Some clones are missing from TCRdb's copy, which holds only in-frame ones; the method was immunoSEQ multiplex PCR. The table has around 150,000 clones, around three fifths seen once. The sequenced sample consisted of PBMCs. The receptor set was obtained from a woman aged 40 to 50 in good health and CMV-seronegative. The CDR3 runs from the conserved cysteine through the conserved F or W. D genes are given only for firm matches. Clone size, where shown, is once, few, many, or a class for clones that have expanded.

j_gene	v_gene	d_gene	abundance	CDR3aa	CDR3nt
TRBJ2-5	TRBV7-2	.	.	CASSLEGLPPYWETQYF	TGTGCCAGCAGCTTAGAGGGGCTTCCCCCGTACTGGGAGACCCAGTACTTC
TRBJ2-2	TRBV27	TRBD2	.	CASSLRVLAGGPNTGELFF	TGTGCCAGCAGTTTGCGGGTACTAGCGGGGGGTCCGAACACCGGGGAGCTGTTTTTT
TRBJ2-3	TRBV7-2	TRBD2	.	CASSQPSGGRDTQYF	TGTGCCAGCAGCCAACCTAGCGGGGGCCGAGATACGCAGTATTTT
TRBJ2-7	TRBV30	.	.	CAWSVREEQYF	TGTGCCTGGAGTGTACGGGAAGAGCAGTACTTC
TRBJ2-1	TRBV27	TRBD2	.	CASSSGGSEQFF	TGTGCCAGCAGTTCGGGGGGGTCGGAGCAGTTCTTC
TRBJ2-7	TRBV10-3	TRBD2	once	CAIRGTSVTYEQYF	TGTGCCATCAGGGGGACTAGCGTTACCTACGAGCAGTACTTC
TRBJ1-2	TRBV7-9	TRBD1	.	CASSGDREGYGYTF	TGTGCCAGCAGCGGGGACAGAGAAGGCTATGGCTACACCTTC
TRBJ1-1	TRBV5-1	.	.	CASSFFKGDAEAFF	TGCGCCAGCAGCTTTTTCAAGGGGGATGCTGAAGCTTTCTTT
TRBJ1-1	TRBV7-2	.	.	CASSLRSGVTEAFF	TGTGCCAGCAGCTTACGGTCAGGGGTCACTGAAGCTTTCTTT
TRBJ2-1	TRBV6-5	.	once	CASSQGSNEQFF	TGTGCCAGCAGTCAAGGGAGCAATGAGCAGTTCTTC
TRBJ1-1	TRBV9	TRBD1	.	CASSVDRGTEAFF	TGTGCCAGCAGCGTCGACAGGGGCACTGAAGCTTTCTTT
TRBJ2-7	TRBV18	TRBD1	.	CASSPRQGNEQYF	TGTGCCAGCTCACCACGACAGGGGAACGAGCAGTACTTC
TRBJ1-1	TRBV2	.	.	CASSFGPGGVNTEAFF	TGTGCCAGCAGTTTCGGCCCCGGGGGGGTCAACACTGAAGCTTTCTTT
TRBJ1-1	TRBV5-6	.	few	CASSSLGGRPEAFF	TGTGCCAGCAGCAGCCTCGGGGGGAGGCCTGAAGCTTTCTTT
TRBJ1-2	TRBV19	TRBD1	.	CASSNRGRANYGYTF	TGTGCCAGTAGTAACAGGGGTCGTGCCAACTATGGCTACACCTTC
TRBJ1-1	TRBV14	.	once	CASSQANTEAFF	TGTGCCAGCAGCCAAGCTAACACTGAAGCTTTCTTT
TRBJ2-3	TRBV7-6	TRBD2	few	CASEAGGPTDTQYF	TGTGCCAGCGAGGCGGGGGGGCCGACAGATACGCAGTATTTT
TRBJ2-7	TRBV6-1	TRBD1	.	CASIQDREYYEQYF	TGTGCCAGCATCCAGGACAGGGAGTACTACGAGCAGTACTTC
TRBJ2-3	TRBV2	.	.	CASSEGSGGTDTQYF	TGTGCCAGCAGTGAAGGATCCGGGGGCACAGATACGCAGTATTTT
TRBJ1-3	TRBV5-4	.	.	CASSPNGENTIYF	TGTGCCAGCAGCCCAAACGGGGAAAACACCATATATTTT
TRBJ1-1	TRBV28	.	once	CASKMTGDTEAFF	TGTGCCAGCAAGATGACAGGCGACACTGAAGCTTTCTTT
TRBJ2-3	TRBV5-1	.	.	CASSLGLAGDAQYF	TGCGCCAGCAGCTTGGGCCTAGCAGGGGATGCGCAGTATTTT
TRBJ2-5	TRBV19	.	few	CASSGGLRRETQYF	TGTGCCAGTAGTGGGGGACTCCGCAGGGAGACCCAGTACTTC
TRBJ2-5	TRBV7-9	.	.	CASSLSSGPGETQYF	TGTGCCAGCAGCTTATCCTCAGGGCCCGGAGAGACCCAGTACTTC
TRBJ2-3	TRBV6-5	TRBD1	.	CASRERGLARDTQYF	TGTGCCAGCAGAGAAAGGGGGCTTGCACGAGATACGCAGTATTTT
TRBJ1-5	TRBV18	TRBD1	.	CASSLDRGNQPQHF	TGTGCCAGCTCACTTGACAGGGGGAATCAGCCCCAGCATTTT
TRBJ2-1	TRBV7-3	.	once	CASGESYNEQFF	TGTGCCAGCGGGGAGTCTTACAATGAGCAGTTCTTC
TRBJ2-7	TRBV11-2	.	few	CASSLDRQVTYEQYF	TGTGCCAGCAGCTTAGATCGTCAGGTTACCTACGAGCAGTACTTC
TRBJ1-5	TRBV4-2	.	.	CASSHFIVDQPQHF	TGTGCCAGCAGCCACTTTATAGTGGATCAGCCCCAGCATTTT
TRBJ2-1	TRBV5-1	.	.	CASSLSEATYNEQFF	TGCGCCAGCAGCTTAAGTGAGGCCACGTACAATGAGCAGTTCTTC
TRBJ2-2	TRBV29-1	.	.	CSVEVAGTNTGELFF	TGCAGCGTTGAAGTGGCGGGGACGAACACCGGGGAGCTGTTTTTT
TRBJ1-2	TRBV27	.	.	CASSSTSNRDGYTF	TGTGCCAGCAGTTCAACATCTAACAGGGATGGCTACACCTTC
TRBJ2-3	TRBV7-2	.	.	CASSLGTIDTQYF	TGTGCCAGCAGCTTAGGCACAATAGATACGCAGTATTTT
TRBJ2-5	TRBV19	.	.	CASKSDGLQETQYF	TGTGCCAGTAAATCCGACGGACTCCAAGAGACCCAGTACTTC
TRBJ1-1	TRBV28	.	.	CASSLWGPGRRGTEAFF	TGTGCCAGCAGTTTATGGGGACCTGGACGCAGGGGCACTGAAGCTTTCTTT
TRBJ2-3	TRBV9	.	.	CASSVAPQVGDTQYF	TGTGCCAGCAGCGTAGCTCCCCAGGTCGGAGATACGCAGTATTTT